This TCR beta chain is from a study of blood T cell repertoires in COVID-19 (dated by TCRdb to about 2020). For the study in its entirety: Samples from collaborators originated in the United States, Italy and Spain and spanned both the acute and convalescent phases of COVID-19. The samples were drawn from the first 160 participants of the ongoing ImmuneRACE study and from 1,254 subjects provided by 6 global collaborators. Subjects who had been exposed to COVID-19, were actively infected with it, or had recovered from it provided the deeply sampled blood TCRbeta repertoires that made up the dataset. Where available, HLA class I and class II types were obtained from metadata supplied by the sample provider rather than from assay-based typing. The repertoires were released in a freely available public database intended as a resource for research on the immune response to SARS-CoV-2. The material from the prospective study consisted of cDNA or gDNA derived from T cells, B-cell-depleted T cells, or PBMCs. A de-identified subject ID, COVID-19 status, age in years and sex were almost always included in the sample metadata. General conclusions and limits of the study: The amount of clinical and demographic metadata varied by source and participant and was provided uncurated.

Worth noting for this clone: Its antigen has not been determined. There are no base qualities to consult, and no much larger clone falls within one base.

Sequences MNHEY (CDR1) and SVGAGI (CDR2) are obtained from the germline V gene. The CDR3 covers 13 residues, taking in both the cysteine and the phenylalanine. The kept DNA is CDR3 alone, 39 bases in frame from the first base. Compared with germline, V lacks 8 bases and J lacks 2 bases; bases without a gene match: 4. TCRbeta CDR3 regions were amplified from genomic DNA by means of the immunoSEQ Assay, a bias-controlled multiplex PCR. In the original analysis: The number of nucleated cells in each sample was estimated from the amplification of reference gene primers within the assay. To quantify the absolute abundance of each unique TCRbeta CDR3 rearrangement, sequence reads were collapsed and filtered. For each sample, productive Simpson clonality was calculated as the square root of Simpson's diversity index over productive rearrangements. This immuneACCESS table, as held by TCRdb, lists in-frame sequences with V and J called but not all clones. Of the missing ones, under half trace to an unresolved V gene in checked studies; the others have no known cause. That table gives V, J and clone size, and the DNA gave D and trimming. Across this sample there are nearly 95,000 clones, with about nine tenths seen only once. Jointly, the top ten make up about 1.6% of the sample.

Whole blood was collected in K2EDTA tubes by collaborating institutions according to the institutions' own protocols. For TCRbeta analysis, collaborators shipped samples in one of three forms: frozen whole blood, isolated PBMCs, or DNA extracted from either of those sample types. The sample taken for sequencing was peripheral blood. The receptor was isolated from a human donor with active COVID-19. The donor label of this sample is uncertain. The chain is made from TRBV6-5 and TRBJ2-5, and 8 junctional nucleotides match TRBD2. The nucleotides read TGTGCCAGCGGAGGGACTAGACAAGAGACCCAGTACTTC. It translates as CASGGTRQETQYF.